In its sample, the clone carrying this T cell receptor (beta chain) was seen a few times. The sample originates from a study of molecular identifiers for immune sequencing clone quantification. Across the study: Split five ways in replicates, RNA from roughly 20,000 or 100,000 naive CD8 cells had four portions sequenced.

One entry per CDR3 protein, called by TCRdb with MiXCR from the PCR reads. The sample contains about half a million distinct CDR3 sequences, around 23% of which appear only once. The authors gated naive CD8 T cells as CD8+CD4-CCR7+CD45RA+ for sorting. The sequence derives from a human donor in good health. Some libraries in this study had Jurkat cell RNA spiked in. Sequencing was carried out using naive CD8+ T cells from blood, with Jurkat cell RNA spiked in. Subset: FACS-sorted CD8+CD4-CCR7+CD45RA+ naive T cells.

The chain's CDR3 is CASSQDSRTDFSGNTIYF. CDR3 bases: TGCGCCAGCAGCCAAGATAGTAGGACAGATTTCTCTGGAAACACCATATATTTT. This chain uses TRBV4-1 with TRBJ1-3; a possible D gene is TRBD1 (6 bases). The CDR3 sequence is 18 residues long. Germline CDR1 reads MGHRA; CDR2 reads YSYEKL. V lost 0 bases to trimming and J lost 0 bases, with 15 bases between them.